The clone carrying this T cell receptor (beta chain) came up many times. The antigen is not known. Full-length variable regions came from constant-region reverse primers plus semi-nested Nested Universal Primer A PCR. TCRdb processed the 5' RACE reads anew with MiXCR; each CDR3 protein has one entry. This table has around 50,000 distinct CDR3 sequences, more than 15% appearing once. Notes on the study in general: Tumor Treg TCRs overlapped most with tumor naive CD4+ cells.

The junction had 7 bases not matched to a gene; V was cut back by 4 bases and J by 1 base. The CDR3 runs 16 residues. Germline CDR1 SGHRS, CDR2 YFSETQ. The source material was naive CD4+ T cells sorted from blood. The sample's subset: naive CD4+ T cells, CD4+CD45RA+CD25-. This clonotype originated in a female donor with breast cancer. V is TRBV5-1 and J is TRBJ2-3; TRBD1 agrees at 9 bases. The DNA for the CDR3 is TGCGCCAGCAGCCCCGAACAGGGGGCTCGCACAGATACGCAGTATTTT. Translation gives CASSPEQGARTDTQYF.